These 30 T cell receptor beta chains were sequenced from one sample in a study of blood T cell repertoires in COVID-19. Measured with immunoSEQ multiplex PCR; TCRdb has only the in-frame clones, and not every one. The sample contains under 250,000 clones, around 82% of which appear only once. The material sequenced was peripheral blood. Every receptor here comes from a woman aged 60-75 years with acute or convalescent COVID-19.

The chain employs TRBV6-2 or TRBV6-3 and TRBJ1-5; tentative D call: TRBD1 (6 bases). Germline loops: CDR1 MNHEY, CDR2 SVGEGT. The CDR3 consists of 13 residues. V lost 5 bases and J 6 bases, leaving 11 bases between the germline ends. This CDR3 reads CASSLTGFQPQHF. The CDR3 nucleotides are TGTGCCAGCAGTCTGACAGGATTTCAGCCCCAGCATTTT.

The V and J genes are TRBV20-1 and TRBJ2-7; 8 bases fit TRBD1. J lost 5 bases, V lost 6 bases, and 3 bases had no gene match. This CDR3 has 11 residues. Germline CDR1 is DFQATT and CDR2 is SNEGSKA (reference sequence). The CDR3 DNA follows: TGCAGTGCAATGACAGGGGACGAGCAGTACTTC. It yields the protein CSAMTGDEQYF.

The rearrangement joins TRBV11-1 to TRBJ2-5; TRBD2 agrees at 11 bases. J was trimmed by 5 bases and V by 2 bases; bases with no gene match: 4. This CDR3 is built from 15 residues. Germline assignment: CDR1 SGHAT and CDR2 FQDESV (reference sequence). The CDR3 nucleotides are TGTGCCAGCAGCTTAAATAGCGGGGGGGAGGAGACCCAGTACTTC. It specifies CASSLNSGGEETQYF.

The CDR3 nucleotides are TGCGCCAGCAGCGGATTTGGGAGCTCCTACGAGCAGTACTTC. Translating it yields CASSGFGSSYEQYF. This chain connects TRBV5-1 to TRBJ2-7, with D possibly matching TRBD2 (5 bases). CDR1 is SGHRS, CDR2 YFSETQ, per germline. V was trimmed by 4 bases and J by 0 bases, leaving 11 bases between them. The CDR3 runs to 14 residues.

This chain joins TRBV3-1 (or the pseudogene TRBV3-2) and TRBJ1-3; 7 positions match TRBD1. This CDR3 spans 15 amino acids. Per the germline V gene, CDR1 is LGHDT and CDR2 is YNNKEL (reference sequence). Trimming removed 3 bases from V and 3 bases from J; junction bases left unmatched: 5. Here the CDR3 DNA reads TGTGCCAGCAGCCATTCGACAGGGTTTGGAAACACCATATATTTT. Translated, it gives CASSHSTGFGNTIYF.

The J gene is TRBJ2-7, the V gene TRBV4-1; D uncertain. Germline V gene lookup returns CDR1 MGHRA and CDR2 YSYEKL. V gave up 4 bases and J gave up 6 bases, with 13 bases separating them. The CDR3 spans 13 residues. CDR3 residues: CASSLTWAPEQYF. CDR3 DNA: TGCGCCAGCAGCCTCACGTGGGCCCCCGAGCAGTACTTC.

The chain is built from TRBV12-5 and TRBJ1-2, with D perhaps matching TRBD1 (5 bases). This CDR3 region has 15 residues. V was shortened by 7 bases and J by 5 bases, with 20 bases between the two germline ends. Germline V gene sequence: CDR1 LGHNT, CDR2 FRNRAP. The CDR3 DNA sequence: TGTGCTAGTGCCCCTGGTCTCGGGGGAAGGTATGGCTACACCTTC. Protein product: CASAPGLGGRYGYTF.

The genes are TRBV24-1 and TRBJ2-2, with D tentatively TRBD1 (6 bases). Looked up from germline, CDR1 is KGHDR and CDR2 is SFDVKD. The CDR3 extends over 17 amino acids. The V end lost 2 bases, the J end lost 4 bases, and 16 bases lay between the germline ends. For the CDR3, the DNA is TGTGCCACCAGTGATTCCTCACAGGGATCGGTCACCGGGGAGCTGTTTTTT. The encoded protein is CATSDSSQGSVTGELFF.

The sample holds a few counts of this clone. The chain carries TRBV5-4 and TRBJ1-2; 8 bases map to TRBD1. The CDR3 sequence is 13 residues long. The V and J ends lost 3 bases and 4 bases, in that order; junction bases with no gene match: 2. Germline V gives CDR1 SGHNT, CDR2 YYREEE (reference sequence). The chain's CDR3 is CASSSQGGYGYTF. The CDR3 DNA is TGTGCCAGCAGCTCACAGGGGGGCTATGGCTACACCTTC.

The CDR3: CASRPNRGLYGFSETQYF. In DNA, the CDR3 is TGTGCCAGCAGGCCAAACAGGGGGCTTTACGGCTTTTCGGAGACCCAGTACTTC. V usage is TRBV21-1 and J usage is TRBJ2-5; the table calls TRBD1, which could not be checked here. TRBV21-1 is deemed a pseudogene. The CDR3 extends over 18 amino acids.

J is TRBJ2-1 and V is TRBV6-1, with 7 positions matching TRBD1. The CDR3 has 15 residues. Looked up from germline, CDR1 is MNHNS and CDR2 is SASEGT. V gave up 2 bases and J gave up 2 bases; unmatched junction bases: 3. The CDR3 nucleotides are TGTGCCAGCAGTGAAATAGGGGGCGCCTACAATGAGCAGTTCTTC. Encoded protein: CASSEIGGAYNEQFF.

The chain employs TRBV7-9 and TRBJ2-5; a weak D match, TRBD1 (6 bases). The CDR3 contains 14 residues. V lost 1 base and J 3 bases, leaving 9 bases between the germline ends. CDR1 is SEHNR and CDR2 is FQNEAQ in the germline V gene (reference sequence). For the CDR3, the DNA is TGTGCCAGCAGCTTAGGGGGGCTTGAAGAGACCCAGTACTTC. Translated: CASSLGGLEETQYF.

The rearrangement joins TRBV4-1 to TRBJ2-7; possible D gene TRBD1, 5 bases. Germline loops: CDR1 MGHRA, CDR2 YSYEKL. CDR3 size: 17 residues. V lost 2 bases, J lost 0 bases, and 17 bases lay in between. CDR3 bases: TGCGCCAGCAGCCAATGGGGTGGTCAGGGTAGCTCCTACGAGCAGTACTTC. It translates to CASSQWGGQGSSYEQYF.

The genes are TRBV7-9 and TRBJ2-3; a weak D match, TRBD2 (5 bases). The CDR3 length is 14 residues. V lost 1 base and J lost 11, with 16 bases in between. Germline assignment: CDR1 SEHNR and CDR2 FQNEAQ (reference sequence). CDR3 sequence (DNA): TGTGCCAGCAGCTTAGAATCTGTTGTCCGGGGGCAGTATTTT. Amino acids: CASSLESVVRGQYF.

The chain uses TRBV7-9 and TRBJ2-2, with D perhaps matching TRBD2 (6 bases). V lost 5 bases to trimming and J lost 4 bases, with 17 bases between them. This CDR3 region has 16 residues. In germline, CDR1 is SEHNR, CDR2 FQNEAQ (reference sequence). The CDR3: CASSPPAAGSTGELFF. CDR3 sequence (DNA): TGTGCCAGCAGCCCACCCGCAGCGGGTAGCACCGGGGAGCTGTTTTTT.

The chain has TRBV5-4 and TRBJ1-1, with D tentatively TRBD1 (5 bases). Germline assignment: CDR1 SGHNT and CDR2 YYREEE (reference sequence). V dropped 4 bases and J dropped 4 bases, with 14 bases sitting between them. The CDR3 totals 14 residues. DNA of the CDR3: TGTGCCAGCAGCCTACCTTCAAGGGGCACTGAAGCTTTCTTT. Protein product: CASSLPSRGTEAFF.

The V call is TRBV2, the J call TRBJ1-1; D gene ambiguous. Germline V CDR1 and CDR2: SNHLY, FYNNEI. The CDR3 is 14 amino acids. Trimming removed 4 bases from V and 6 bases from J, with 15 bases in between. The CDR3 loop is CASSVEGLGAEAFF. CDR3 sequence (DNA): TGTGCCAGCAGTGTTGAGGGTCTCGGGGCTGAAGCTTTCTTT.

This chain links TRBV7-2 with TRBJ2-6, with D possibly matching TRBD2 (5 bases). Germline V gene data show CDR1 as SGHTA and CDR2 as FQGNSA. This CDR3 is 15 amino acids long. Trimming removed 8 bases at V and 0 bases at J, with 11 bases between. Written as DNA, the CDR3 is TGTGCCAGCGCATTCGGGGACTCTGGGGCCAACGTCCTGACTTTC. Translated: CASAFGDSGANVLTF.

This clone was detected only once. The rearrangement joins TRBV28 to TRBJ2-1, with D possibly TRBD1 on 5 matching bases. CDR3 length: 12 amino acids. V was shortened by 10 bases and J by 4 bases, with 11 bases between the two germline ends. Germline V CDR1 and CDR2: MDHEN, SYDVKM. The CDR3 DNA is TGTGCCACCCGGCAGGGTTACAATGAGCAGTTCTTC. It specifies CATRQGYNEQFF.

The chain uses TRBV5-4 and TRBJ1-2, with a possible D match to TRBD1 (6 bases). Germline V lookup: CDR1 SGHNT, CDR2 YYREEE (reference sequence). V shed 4 bases and J shed 7 bases, with 20 bases lying between them. The CDR3 consists of 15 residues. The CDR3 sequence is CASSEGTSGGLGYTF. Here the CDR3 DNA reads TGTGCCAGCAGCGAGGGGACATCCGGAGGACTTGGCTACACCTTC.

The chain combines TRBV5-1 with TRBJ1-4; D not resolved. The germline V gene encodes CDR1 SGHRS and CDR2 YFSETQ. V shed 0 bases and J shed 5 bases, with 14 bases lying between them. The CDR3 sequence is 16 residues long. The CDR3 here is CASSLAKEGKNEKLFF. CDR3 DNA: TGCGCCAGCAGCTTGGCCAAAGAGGGAAAGAATGAAAAACTGTTTTTT.

The table lists this clone with a count of one. V is TRBV29-1 and J is TRBJ1-6; 9 bases are a match to TRBD1. Germline trimming cut 6 bases from V and 8 bases from J; bases unmatched to any gene: 5. Germline-derived CDR1 and CDR2 are SQVTM and ANQGSEA. The CDR3 has 13 residues. This chain's CDR3 is CSVRDRVDSPLHF. The DNA of the CDR3 is TGCAGCGTAAGGGACAGGGTGGATTCACCCCTCCACTTT.

This clone has just a few counts. This sequence joins TRBV10-2 and TRBJ1-5; tentative D call: TRBD1 (6 bases). Trimming cost V 5 bases and J 1 base, with 12 bases left between them. The CDR3 covers 15 residues. The germline CDR1 and CDR2 sequences are WSHSY and SAAADI. CDR3 bases: TGCGCCAGCAGTCCACAGGGACCGAGCAATCAGCCCCAGCATTTT. This sequence encodes CASSPQGPSNQPQHF.

V usage is TRBV9 and J usage is TRBJ1-3; D gene uncertain. V was clipped by 0 bases and J by 14 bases, with 18 bases between them. Germline values: CDR1 SGDLS, CDR2 YYNGEE. This CDR3 has 14 residues. DNA for the CDR3: TGTGCCAGCAGCGTAGCTACGGGAGGGTCTCCAGTATATTTT. Its translation: CASSVATGGSPVYF. Combining the CDR3 with reference TRBV9 and TRBJ1-3 gives the whole variable domain DSGVTQTPKHLITATGQRVTLRCSPRSGDLSVYWYQQSLDQGLQFLIQYYNGEERAKGNILERFSAQQFPDLHSELNLSSLELGDSALYFCASSVATGGSPVYFGEGSWLTVV.

The J gene is TRBJ2-2, the V gene TRBV27; 8 nucleotides align to TRBD2. The CDR3 totals 17 residues. The V and J ends lost 3 bases and 6 bases, in that order; junction bases with no gene match: 12. Looked up from germline, CDR1 is MNHEY and CDR2 is SMNVEV (reference sequence). The CDR3: CASSLSPGLAGAGELFF. In nucleotides, the CDR3 is TGTGCCAGCAGTTTGAGCCCCGGACTAGCTGGGGCCGGGGAGCTGTTTTTT.

The V and J genes are TRBV29-1 and TRBJ2-1, with D possibly TRBD1 on 5 matching bases. Trimming stripped 8 bases from V and 0 bases from J, with 8 bases between. This CDR3 has 12 residues. Germline V lookup: CDR1 SQVTM, CDR2 ANQGSEA. This CDR3 reads CSIRGSYNEQFF. CDR3 bases: TGCAGCATTAGGGGCTCCTACAATGAGCAGTTCTTC.

The chain has TRBV30 and TRBJ2-3; maybe TRBD1 (5 bases). This CDR3 comprises 13 residues. Germline V gene sequence: CDR1 GTSNPN, CDR2 SVGIG (reference sequence). Trimming left V 6 bases short and J 2 bases short, with 12 bases between. The CDR3 loop reads CACSDRDTDTQYF. The CDR3 DNA reads TGTGCCTGCTCCGACAGAGACACAGATACGCAGTATTTT.

The genes are TRBV27 and TRBJ1-5; perhaps TRBD1 as D (6 bases). Germline V gene sequence: CDR1 MNHEY, CDR2 SMNVEV (reference sequence). The CDR3 is made up of 15 amino acids. V lost 5 bases to trimming and J lost 6 bases, with 17 bases between them. In nucleotides, the CDR3 is TGTGCCAGCAGTCCAACCGGGACAATGCCTCAGCCCCAGCATTTT. This translates into CASSPTGTMPQPQHF.

The V gene is TRBV7-2, the J gene TRBJ1-5; D might be TRBD1 (5 bases). In germline, CDR1 is SGHTA, CDR2 FQGNSA. The length of the CDR3 is 14 residues. Trimming removed 5 bases from V and 4 bases from J, with 12 bases in between. The CDR3 DNA is TGTGCCAGCAGCCAAAGTGGGGGGAATCAGCCCCAGCATTTT. This codes for CASSQSGGNQPQHF.

The V and J genes are TRBV15 and TRBJ2-3, with TRBD1 matching over 8 bases. The germline V gene has CDR1 LNHNV and CDR2 YYDKDF (reference sequence). The CDR3 consists of 16 residues. V dropped 0 bases and J dropped 14; count of bases not matched to a gene: 16. The CDR3 DNA follows: TGTGCCACCAGCAGAGATCTGGGTGGAGGCACAGGGGGGCCGTATTTT. Protein: CATSRDLGGGTGGPYF. Together with reference TRBV15 and TRBJ2-3, the CDR3 gives the full variable domain: DAMVIQNPRYQVTQFGKPVTLSCSQTLNHNVMYWYQQKSSQAPKLLFHYYDKDFNNEADTPDNFQSRRPNTSFCFLDIRSPGLGDTAMYLCATSRDLGGGTGGPYFGPGTRLTVL.